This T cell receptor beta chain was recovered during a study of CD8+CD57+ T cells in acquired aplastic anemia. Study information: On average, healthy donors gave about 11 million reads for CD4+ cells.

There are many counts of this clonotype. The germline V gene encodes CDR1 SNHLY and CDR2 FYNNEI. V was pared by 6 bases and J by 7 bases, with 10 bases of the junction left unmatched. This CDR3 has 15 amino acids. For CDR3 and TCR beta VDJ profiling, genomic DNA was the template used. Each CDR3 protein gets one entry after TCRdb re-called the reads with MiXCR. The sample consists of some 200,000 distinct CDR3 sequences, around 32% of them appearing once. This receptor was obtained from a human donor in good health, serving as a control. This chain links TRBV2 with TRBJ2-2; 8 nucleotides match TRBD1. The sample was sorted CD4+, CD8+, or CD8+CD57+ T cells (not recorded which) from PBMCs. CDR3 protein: CASRPADRAVGELFF. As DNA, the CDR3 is TGTGCCAGCAGACCCGCGGACAGGGCGGTCGGGGAGCTGTTTTTT.